What follows are 25 T cell receptor beta chains derived from one specimen sequenced in a study of CD8+CD57+ T cells in acquired aplastic anemia. Patients included in sequencing had previously demonstrated CD8+CD57+ cell expansion by flow cytometry. The study profiled TCR beta VDJ and CDR3 using genomic DNA as template. MiXCR was run by TCRdb on the reads, yielding one entry per CDR3 protein. The data show roughly 190,000 distinct CDR3 sequences, 40% to 50% seen once. Sequences were obtained from sorted CD4+, CD8+, or CD8+CD57+ T cells (not recorded which) from PBMCs. The receptor set was obtained from a human donor with aplastic anemia.

This clonotype was picked up many times. The rearrangement joins TRBV7-9 to TRBJ2-1; 8 bases fit TRBD2. The V gene end was trimmed by 7 bases and the J gene end by 0 bases; junction bases not matched to a gene: 2. The CDR3 runs to 14 residues. Per germline, CDR1 SEHNR and CDR2 FQNEAQ (reference sequence). CDR3 sequence: CASIRGGSYNEQFF. In nucleotides, the CDR3 is TGTGCCAGCATCCGGGGGGGCTCCTACAATGAGCAGTTCTTC.

This clonotype was counted only a few times. The chain combines TRBV3-1 with TRBJ2-1, with unresolved D. This CDR3 region has 18 residues. V was cut by 3 bases and J by 0 bases, with 18 bases left in between. Germline V gene lookup returns CDR1 LGHDT and CDR2 YNNKEL (reference sequence). CDR3: CASSQILGRSSSYNEQFF. The CDR3 nucleotides are TGTGCCAGCAGCCAGATCCTAGGGCGGTCGAGCTCCTACAATGAGCAGTTCTTC.

The table lists this clonotype with a count of one. The chain has TRBV12-3 or TRBV12-4 and TRBJ2-5; D not certain. The CDR3 consists of 11 residues. The V and J ends lost 6 bases and 9 bases respectively, with 11 bases between them. CDR3 loop: CASSALRSQYF. The CDR3 coding sequence is TGTGCCAGCAGCGCACTCCGTTCCCAGTACTTC.

The V call is TRBV24-1, the J call TRBJ2-2; the D is unclear. Germline assignment: CDR1 KGHDR and CDR2 SFDVKD. The CDR3 loop spans 14 amino acids. Trimming cost V 3 bases and J 8 bases, with 12 bases left between them. CDR3 protein: CATSDQGPSGELFF. CDR3 bases: TGTGCCACCAGTGATCAAGGACCCTCTGGGGAGCTGTTTTTT.

The J gene is TRBJ2-3, the V gene TRBV5-2; the table's D call, TRBD1, has no DNA check behind it. TRBV5-2 is termed a pseudogene. CDR3 size: 19 residues. CDR3 in DNA: TGTGCCAGCAATCTCCCCCCGACGCACAAGGCATTTAGCACAGATACGCAGTATTTT. Its protein is CASNLPPTHKAFSTDTQYF.

The gene calls are TRBV2 and TRBJ1-2; D remains ambiguous. The CDR3 is 10 amino acids. Germline CDR1 SNHLY, CDR2 FYNNEI. The V end was cut by 6 bases, the J end by 13 bases, with 12 bases between. The DNA for the CDR3 is TGTGCCAGCAGCGGGCCCCCTGTCACCTTC. This gives the protein CASSGPPVTF.

This clonotype has at least ten counts. The chain recombines TRBV7-2 with TRBJ2-6, with D possibly being TRBD1 (6 bases). Between the trimmed V and J ends, which lost 3 bases and 1 base, there was a span of 10 bases. Germline V gene lookup returns CDR1 SGHTA and CDR2 FQGNSA. This CDR3 has 16 residues. This chain's CDR3 is CASSFRGNSGANVLTF. CDR3 DNA sequence: TGTGCCAGCAGCTTTAGGGGGAATTCTGGGGCCAACGTCCTGACTTTC.

This clonotype was recorded at least ten times. The chain is built from TRBV12-3 or TRBV12-4 and TRBJ1-1; unclear D gene. This CDR3 is built from 15 residues. V shed 5 bases and J shed 1 base, with 14 bases lying between them. CDR3 nucleotides: TGTGCCAGCAGTCCACGGGTTTTGCGGAACACTGAAGCTTTCTTT. Protein sequence: CASSPRVLRNTEAFF.

This rearrangement joins TRBV20-1 to TRBJ2-7, with TRBD2 identical over 8 bases. CDR3 length: 13 residues. The trim removed 6 bases at V and 5 bases at J, leaving 9 bases unmatched. CDR1 is DFQATT and CDR2 is SNEGSKA in the germline V gene (reference sequence). CDR3 sequence reads: CSADLAGLDEQYF. As DNA, the CDR3 is TGCAGTGCCGACCTAGCGGGCCTGGACGAGCAGTACTTC.

The chain couples TRBV7-9 to TRBJ1-2, with D possibly being TRBD1 (6 bases). The CDR3 is 12 amino acids. The V gene's germline CDR1 is SEHNR and CDR2 FQNEAQ (reference sequence). V gave up 7 bases and J gave up 4 bases, with 10 bases separating them. CDR3 DNA sequence: TGTGCCAGCACCCAGGGGCCCTATGGCTACACCTTC. Translation: CASTQGPYGYTF.

The chain is built from TRBV18 and TRBJ2-5; D might be TRBD1 (5 bases). This CDR3 has 14 residues. The germline V gene has CDR1 KGHSH and CDR2 LQKENI. The ends were cut back, 4 bases at V and 2 bases at J, with 11 bases in the middle. The CDR3 protein is CASSHKTEQETQYF. The CDR3 nucleotides read TGTGCCAGCTCACATAAGACAGAACAAGAGACCCAGTACTTC.

The rearrangement links TRBV2 to TRBJ1-5, with D unresolved. The CDR3 is 15 residues long. The V end was cut by 1 base, the J end by 5 bases, with 12 bases between. Germline V gene lookup returns CDR1 SNHLY and CDR2 FYNNEI. The CDR3 loop reads CASSEVRRVDQPQHF. The CDR3 DNA reads as TGTGCCAGCAGTGAAGTGAGAAGGGTGGATCAGCCCCAGCATTTT.

CDR3 nucleotides: TGTGCCAGCAGCTTGGTAGGACTAGCGGGAGGGTACGAGCAGTACTTC. It codes for CASSLVGLAGGYEQYF. The chain employs TRBV5-4 and TRBJ2-7, with TRBD2 matching over 15 bases. Per germline, CDR1 SGHNT and CDR2 YYREEE (reference sequence). This CDR3 comprises 16 residues. After removal of 0 bases from V and 4 bases from J, the junction contained 2 bases not matched to a gene. The full variable domain, completed using reference TRBV5-4 and TRBJ2-7, is ETGVTQSPTHLIKTRGQQVTLRCSSQSGHNTVSWYQQALGQGPQFIFQYYREEENGRGNFPPRFSGLQFPNYSSELNVNALELDDSALYLCASSLVGLAGGYEQYFGPGTRLTVT.

The V call is TRBV24-1, the J call TRBJ2-1; a possible D gene is TRBD2 (6 bases). In germline, CDR1 is KGHDR, CDR2 SFDVKD. The CDR3 is 16 amino acids. Between the trimmed V and J ends, which lost 4 bases and 8 bases, there was a span of 20 bases. The CDR3 sequence: CATSDSVGGQVDEQFF. In DNA, the CDR3 is TGTGCCACCAGTGACTCCGTAGGAGGGCAGGTCGATGAGCAGTTCTTC.

The genes are TRBV2 and TRBJ1-1, with D perhaps TRBD1 (5 bases). CDR1 is SNHLY and CDR2 is FYNNEI in the germline V gene. Trimming left V 7 bases short and J 2 bases short, with 14 bases between. The CDR3 runs to 14 residues. The chain's CDR3 is CASTLLDSNTEAFF. The CDR3 DNA follows: TGTGCCAGCACCCTTTTAGACAGTAACACTGAAGCTTTCTTT.

The chain uses TRBV15 and TRBJ1-5, with D uncertain. Trimming removed 1 base at V and 0 bases at J, with 13 bases between. CDR1 and CDR2 from the germline V gene are LNHNV and YYDKDF (reference sequence). The CDR3 totals 17 residues. The CDR3 sequence is CATSRARGRASNQPQHF. The CDR3 DNA reads TGTGCCACCAGCAGAGCCCGCGGGAGGGCTAGCAATCAGCCCCAGCATTTT.

This chain joins TRBV5-1 and TRBJ2-1; D gene unclear. This CDR3 contains 12 residues. Germline values: CDR1 SGHRS, CDR2 YFSETQ. With 3 bases removed from V and 10 bases from J, the gap between germline ends came to 11 bases. The CDR3 sequence: CASSSQSREQFF. The CDR3 DNA reads as TGCGCCAGCAGCTCGCAGAGTAGAGAGCAGTTCTTC.

The chain is built from TRBV5-6 and TRBJ2-7; 8 bases are a match to TRBD1. Germline values: CDR1 SGHDT, CDR2 YYEEEE. Trimming took 4 bases from V and 3 from J; bases not matched to a gene: 6. This CDR3 is 14 amino acids long. This CDR3 is CASSVDRERYEQYF. In nucleotides, the CDR3 is TGTGCCAGCAGCGTGGACAGGGAGCGCTACGAGCAGTACTTC. Variable domain in full (rest from reference TRBV5-6 and TRBJ2-7): DAGVTQSPTHLIKTRGQQVTLRCSPKSGHDTVSWYQQALGQGPQFIFQYYEEEERQRGNFPDRFSGHQFPNYSSELNVNALLLGDSALYLCASSVDRERYEQYFGPGTRLTVT.

The V and J genes are TRBV15 and TRBJ2-7, with D unclear. The germline gives CDR1 LNHNV, CDR2 YYDKDF (reference sequence). Trimming removed 3 bases at V and 7 bases at J, with 7 bases between. The CDR3 extends over 11 amino acids. The CDR3 loop is CATSSHFEQYF. As DNA, the CDR3 is TGTGCCACCAGCAGCCACTTTGAGCAGTACTTC.

This clonotype came up many times. The rearrangement links TRBV5-1 to TRBJ2-1; a possible D gene is TRBD2 (5 bases). The ends were cut back, 0 bases at V and 4 bases at J, with 11 bases in the middle. The CDR3 spans 15 residues. Germline CDR1 and CDR2: SGHRS and YFSETQ. The CDR3 DNA reads as TGCGCCAGCAGCTTGGTCGGGGTTGAGTACAATGAGCAGTTCTTC. This codes for CASSLVGVEYNEQFF.

The V and J genes are TRBV7-2 and TRBJ2-5, with 7 bases lining up with TRBD2. Per germline, CDR1 SGHTA and CDR2 FQGNSA. CDR3 size: 13 residues. Trimming took 5 bases from V and 5 from J; bases not matched to a gene: 5. The DNA of the CDR3 is TGTGCCAGCAGCATGGGAGGGCGGGAGACCCAGTACTTC. The encoded protein is CASSMGGRETQYF.

The table lists this clonotype with many counts. J is TRBJ1-2 and V is TRBV20-1; 7 positions agree with TRBD1. With V trimmed by 6 bases and J by 3 bases, 10 bases remained unmatched. The CDR3 consists of 14 residues. CDR1 is DFQATT, CDR2 SNEGSKA, per germline (reference sequence). CDR3 DNA sequence: TGCAGTGCAGTGACAGGGACTTTGGACTATGGCTACACCTTC. This codes for CSAVTGTLDYGYTF.

The chain combines TRBV25-1 with TRBJ1-5, with TRBD1 matching 11 bases. Germline-derived CDR1 and CDR2 are MGHDK and SYGVNS. The trim removed 7 bases at V and 2 bases at J, leaving 1 base unmatched. This CDR3 region has 14 residues. The CDR3 protein is CASKGQGGNQPQHF. The CDR3 DNA is TGTGCCAGCAAGGGACAGGGGGGCAATCAGCCCCAGCATTTT.

This chain uses TRBV9 with TRBJ2-3; 8 bases map to TRBD2. Unmatched junction bases numbered 11, after V lost 2 bases and J lost 3 bases. Germline V CDR1 and CDR2: SGDLS, YYNGEE. This CDR3 comprises 17 residues. For the CDR3, the DNA is TGTGCCAGCAGCGTCAGCGGGGGAGGGATAGGAACAGATACGCAGTATTTT. This codes for CASSVSGGGIGTDTQYF.

The CDR3 bases are TGTGCCACCAGCAGGGGGGGCAGGGTGGCTAAAAACATTCAGTACTTC. Translating it yields CATSRGGRVAKNIQYF. This chain uses TRBV15 with TRBJ2-4; D may be TRBD1 or TRBD2 (6 bases each). V dropped 3 bases and J dropped 4 bases, with 16 bases sitting between them. The germline V gene encodes CDR1 LNHNV and CDR2 YYDKDF (reference sequence). The CDR3 runs 16 residues.